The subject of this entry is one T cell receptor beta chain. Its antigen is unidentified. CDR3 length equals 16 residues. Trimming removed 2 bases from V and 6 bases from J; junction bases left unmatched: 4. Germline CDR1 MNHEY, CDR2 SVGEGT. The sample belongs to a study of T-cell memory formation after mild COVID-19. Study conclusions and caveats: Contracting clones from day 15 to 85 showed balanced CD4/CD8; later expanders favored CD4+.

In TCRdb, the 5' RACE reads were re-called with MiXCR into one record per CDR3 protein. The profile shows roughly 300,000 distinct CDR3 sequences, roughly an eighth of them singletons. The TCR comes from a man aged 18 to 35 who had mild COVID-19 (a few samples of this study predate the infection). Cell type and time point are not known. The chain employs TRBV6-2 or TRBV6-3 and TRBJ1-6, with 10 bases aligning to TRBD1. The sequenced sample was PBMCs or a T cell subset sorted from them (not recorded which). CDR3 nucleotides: TGTGCCAGCAGTTACCCGGGACAGGGGAGTAATTCACCCCTCCACTTT. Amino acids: CASSYPGQGSNSPLHF.